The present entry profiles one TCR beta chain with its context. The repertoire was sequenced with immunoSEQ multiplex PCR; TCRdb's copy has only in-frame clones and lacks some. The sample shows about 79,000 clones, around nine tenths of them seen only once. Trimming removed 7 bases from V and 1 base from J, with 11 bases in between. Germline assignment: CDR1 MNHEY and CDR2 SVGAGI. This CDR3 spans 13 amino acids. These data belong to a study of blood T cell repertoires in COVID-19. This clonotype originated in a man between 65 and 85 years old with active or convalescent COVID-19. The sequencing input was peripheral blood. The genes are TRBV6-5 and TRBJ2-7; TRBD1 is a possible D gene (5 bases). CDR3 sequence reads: CASTRDYSYEQYF. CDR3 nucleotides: TGTGCCAGCACCAGGGATTATTCCTACGAGCAGTACTTC.